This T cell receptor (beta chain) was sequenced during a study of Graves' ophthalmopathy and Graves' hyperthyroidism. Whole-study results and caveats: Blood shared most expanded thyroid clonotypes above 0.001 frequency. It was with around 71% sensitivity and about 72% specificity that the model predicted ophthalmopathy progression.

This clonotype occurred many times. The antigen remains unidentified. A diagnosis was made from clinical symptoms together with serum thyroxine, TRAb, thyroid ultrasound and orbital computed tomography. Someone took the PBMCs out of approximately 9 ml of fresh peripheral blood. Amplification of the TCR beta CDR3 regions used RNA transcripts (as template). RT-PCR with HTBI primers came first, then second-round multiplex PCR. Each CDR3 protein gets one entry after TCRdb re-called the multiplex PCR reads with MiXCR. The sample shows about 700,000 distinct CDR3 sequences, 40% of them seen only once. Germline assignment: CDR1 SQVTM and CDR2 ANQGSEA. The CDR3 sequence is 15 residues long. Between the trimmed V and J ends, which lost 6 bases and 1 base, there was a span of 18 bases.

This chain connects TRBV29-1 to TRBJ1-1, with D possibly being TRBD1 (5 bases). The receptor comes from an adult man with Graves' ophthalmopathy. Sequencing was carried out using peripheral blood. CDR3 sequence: CSVGTPDGENTEAFF. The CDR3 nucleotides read TGCAGCGTAGGGACGCCGGATGGGGAGAACACTGAAGCTTTCTTT.